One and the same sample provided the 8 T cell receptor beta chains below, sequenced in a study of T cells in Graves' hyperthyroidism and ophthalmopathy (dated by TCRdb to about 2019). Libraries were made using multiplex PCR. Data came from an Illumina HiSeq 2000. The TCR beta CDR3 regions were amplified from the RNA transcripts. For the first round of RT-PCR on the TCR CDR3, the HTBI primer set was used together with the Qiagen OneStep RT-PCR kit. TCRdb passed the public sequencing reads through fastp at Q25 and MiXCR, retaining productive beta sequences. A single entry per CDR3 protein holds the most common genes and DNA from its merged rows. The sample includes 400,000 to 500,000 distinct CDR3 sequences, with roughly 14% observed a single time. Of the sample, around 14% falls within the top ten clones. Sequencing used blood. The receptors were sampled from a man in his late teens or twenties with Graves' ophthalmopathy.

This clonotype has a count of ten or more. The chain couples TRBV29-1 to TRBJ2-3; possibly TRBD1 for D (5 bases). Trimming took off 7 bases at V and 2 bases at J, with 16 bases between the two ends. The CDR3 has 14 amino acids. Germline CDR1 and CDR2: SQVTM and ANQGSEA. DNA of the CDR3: TGCAGCGGTGTAAGGGGCCTTATCACAGATACGCAGTATTTT. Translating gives CSGVRGLITDTQYF.

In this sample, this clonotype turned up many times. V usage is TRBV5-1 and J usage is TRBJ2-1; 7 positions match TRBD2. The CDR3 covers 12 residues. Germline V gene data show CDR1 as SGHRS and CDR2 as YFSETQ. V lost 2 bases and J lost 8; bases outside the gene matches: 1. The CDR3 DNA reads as TGCGCCAGCAGCTTCGCGGGGGATGAGCAGTTCTTC. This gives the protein CASSFAGDEQFF.

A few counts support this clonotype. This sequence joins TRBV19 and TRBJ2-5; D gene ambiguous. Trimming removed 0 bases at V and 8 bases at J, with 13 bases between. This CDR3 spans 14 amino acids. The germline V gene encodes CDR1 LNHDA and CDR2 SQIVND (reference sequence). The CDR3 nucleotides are TGTGCCAGTAGTATAGAACCCAGGTACCCTACCCAGTACTTC. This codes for CASSIEPRYPTQYF. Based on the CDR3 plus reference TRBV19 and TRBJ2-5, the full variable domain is DGGITQSPKYLFRKEGQNVTLSCEQNLNHDAMYWYRQDPGQGLRLIYYSQIVNDFQKGDIAEGYSVSREKKESFPLTVTSAQKNPTAFYLCASSIEPRYPTQYFGPGTRLLVL.

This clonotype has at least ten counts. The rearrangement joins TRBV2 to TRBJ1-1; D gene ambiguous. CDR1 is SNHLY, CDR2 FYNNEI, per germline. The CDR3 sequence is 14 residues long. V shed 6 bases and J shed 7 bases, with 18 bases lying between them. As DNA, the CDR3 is TGTGCCAGCAGCCAGCTTATAACGGGAGATGAAGCTTTCTTT. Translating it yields CASSQLITGDEAFF.

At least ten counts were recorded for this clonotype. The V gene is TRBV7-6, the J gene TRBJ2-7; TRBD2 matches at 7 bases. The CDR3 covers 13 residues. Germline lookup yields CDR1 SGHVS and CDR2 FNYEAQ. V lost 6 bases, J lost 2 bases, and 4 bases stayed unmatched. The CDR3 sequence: CASRYTSAYEQYF. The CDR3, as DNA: TGTGCCAGCAGGTATACTAGCGCCTACGAGCAGTACTTC. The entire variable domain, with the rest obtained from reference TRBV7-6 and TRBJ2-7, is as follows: GAGVSQSPRYKVTKRGQDVALRCDPISGHVSLYWYRQALGQGPEFLTYFNYEAQQDKSGLPNDRFSAERPEGSISTLTIQRTEQRDSAMYRCASRYTSAYEQYFGPGTRLTVT.

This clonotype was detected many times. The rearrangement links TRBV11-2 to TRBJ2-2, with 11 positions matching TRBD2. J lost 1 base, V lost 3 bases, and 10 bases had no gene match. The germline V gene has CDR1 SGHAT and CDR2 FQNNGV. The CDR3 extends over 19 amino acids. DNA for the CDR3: TGTGCCAGCAGCTTGGGTCTAGCGGGGGGACACCTGAACACCGGGGAGCTGTTTTTT. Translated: CASSLGLAGGHLNTGELFF.

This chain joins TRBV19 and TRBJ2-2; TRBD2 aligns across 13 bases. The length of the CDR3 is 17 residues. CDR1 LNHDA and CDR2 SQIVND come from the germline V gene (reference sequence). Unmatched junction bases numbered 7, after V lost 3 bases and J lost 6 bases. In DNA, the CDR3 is TGTGCCAGTAGTATCCCAGGACTAGCGGGAGTGGCCGGGGAGCTGTTTTTT. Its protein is CASSIPGLAGVAGELFF.

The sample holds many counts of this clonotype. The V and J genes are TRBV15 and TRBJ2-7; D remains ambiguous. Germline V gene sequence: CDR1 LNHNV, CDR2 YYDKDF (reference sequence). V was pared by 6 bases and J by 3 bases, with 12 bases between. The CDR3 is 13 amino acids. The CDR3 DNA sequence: TGTGCCACCAGTCTTGACATTTTCTACGAGCAGTACTTC. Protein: CATSLDIFYEQYF.